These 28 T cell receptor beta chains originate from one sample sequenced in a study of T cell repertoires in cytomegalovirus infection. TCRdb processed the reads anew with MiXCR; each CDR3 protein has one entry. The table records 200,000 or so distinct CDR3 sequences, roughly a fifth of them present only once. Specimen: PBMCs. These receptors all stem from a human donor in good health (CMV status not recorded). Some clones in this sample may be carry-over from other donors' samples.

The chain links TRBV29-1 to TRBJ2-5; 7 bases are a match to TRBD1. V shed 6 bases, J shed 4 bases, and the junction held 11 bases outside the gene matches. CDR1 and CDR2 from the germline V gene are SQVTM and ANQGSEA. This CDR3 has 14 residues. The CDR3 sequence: CSVTQGNAGETQYF. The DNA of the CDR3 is TGCAGCGTCACACAGGGGAACGCGGGAGAGACCCAGTACTTC.

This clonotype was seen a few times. The DNA of the CDR3 is TGTGCCAGCAGCGAGGGTTCCTCCACGTCTAGGGGGGGATTTGGGACTGAAGCTTTCTTT. As protein: CASSEGSSTSRGGFGTEAFF. This rearrangement joins TRBV9 to TRBJ1-1, with D perhaps TRBD1 (6 bases). V was shortened by 3 bases and J by 5 bases, with 32 bases between the two germline ends. CDR3 size: 20 residues. CDR1 SGDLS and CDR2 YYNGEE come from the germline V gene.

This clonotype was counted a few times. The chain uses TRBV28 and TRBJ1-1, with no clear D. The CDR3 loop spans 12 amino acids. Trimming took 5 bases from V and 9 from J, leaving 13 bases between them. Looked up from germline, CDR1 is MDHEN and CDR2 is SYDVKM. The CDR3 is CASSSGPLKAFF. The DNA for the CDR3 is TGTGCCAGCAGTAGCGGGCCGCTCAAAGCTTTCTTT.

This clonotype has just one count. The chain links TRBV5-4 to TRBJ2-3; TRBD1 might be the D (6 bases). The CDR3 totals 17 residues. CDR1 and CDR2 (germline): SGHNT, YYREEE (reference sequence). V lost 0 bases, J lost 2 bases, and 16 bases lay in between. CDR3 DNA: TGTGCCAGCAGCTTGGCCGGGGTGAGGGGGATCACAGATACGCAGTATTTT. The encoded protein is CASSLAGVRGITDTQYF.

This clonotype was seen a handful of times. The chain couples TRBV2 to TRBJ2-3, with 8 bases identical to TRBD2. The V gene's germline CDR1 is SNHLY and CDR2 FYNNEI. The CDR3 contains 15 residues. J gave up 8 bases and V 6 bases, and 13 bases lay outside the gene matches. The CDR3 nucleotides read TGTGCCAGCAGCTCGGACCCCGGACTAGCTGGTACGCAGTATTTT. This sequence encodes CASSSDPGLAGTQYF.

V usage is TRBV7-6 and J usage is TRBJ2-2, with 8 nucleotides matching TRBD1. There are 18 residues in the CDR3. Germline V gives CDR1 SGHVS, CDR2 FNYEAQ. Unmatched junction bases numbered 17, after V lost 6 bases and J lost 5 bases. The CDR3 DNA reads TGTGCCAGCAGTTTACCGGAGGGGCAGGGGGCTTATACCGGGGAGCTGTTTTTT. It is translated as CASSLPEGQGAYTGELFF. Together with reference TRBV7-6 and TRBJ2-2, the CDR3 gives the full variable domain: GAGVSQSPRYKVTKRGQDVALRCDPISGHVSLYWYRQALGQGPEFLTYFNYEAQQDKSGLPNDRFSAERPEGSISTLTIQRTEQRDSAMYRCASSLPEGQGAYTGELFFGEGSRLTVL.

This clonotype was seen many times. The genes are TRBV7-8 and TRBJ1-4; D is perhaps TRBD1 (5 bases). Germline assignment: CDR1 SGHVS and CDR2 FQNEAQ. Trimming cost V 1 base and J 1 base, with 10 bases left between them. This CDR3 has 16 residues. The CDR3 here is CASSLGSGGTNEKLFF. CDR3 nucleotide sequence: TGTGCCAGCAGCTTAGGAAGTGGGGGAACTAATGAAAAACTGTTTTTT.

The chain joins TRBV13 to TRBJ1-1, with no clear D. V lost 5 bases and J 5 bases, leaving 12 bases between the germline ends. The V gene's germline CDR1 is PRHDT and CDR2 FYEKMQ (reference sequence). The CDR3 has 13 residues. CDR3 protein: CASSEVRRTEAFF. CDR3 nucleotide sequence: TGTGCCAGCAGCGAGGTCAGAAGGACTGAAGCTTTCTTT.

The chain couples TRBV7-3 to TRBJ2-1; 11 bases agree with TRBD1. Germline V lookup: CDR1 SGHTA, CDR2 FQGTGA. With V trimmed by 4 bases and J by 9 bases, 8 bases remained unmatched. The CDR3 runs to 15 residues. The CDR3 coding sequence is TGTGCCAGCAGCTCGGGACAGGGGGAGGGGAGTGAGCAGTTCTTC. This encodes CASSSGQGEGSEQFF.

This CDR3 is CASRGDLGGYTF. CDR3 nucleotides: TGTGCCTCTCGGGGGGATTTGGGGGGCTACACCTTC. V usage is TRBV2 and J usage is TRBJ1-2; D perhaps matches TRBD1 (5 bases). This CDR3 has 12 residues. V was clipped by 11 bases and J by 8 bases, with 18 bases between them. Germline V CDR1 and CDR2: SNHLY, FYNNEI.

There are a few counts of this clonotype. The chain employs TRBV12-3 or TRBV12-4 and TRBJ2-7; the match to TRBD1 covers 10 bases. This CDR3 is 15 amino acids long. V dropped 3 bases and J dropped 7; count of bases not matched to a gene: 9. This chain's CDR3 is CASSFMGQGPDEQYF. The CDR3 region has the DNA TGTGCCAGCAGTTTTATGGGACAGGGGCCGGATGAGCAGTACTTC.

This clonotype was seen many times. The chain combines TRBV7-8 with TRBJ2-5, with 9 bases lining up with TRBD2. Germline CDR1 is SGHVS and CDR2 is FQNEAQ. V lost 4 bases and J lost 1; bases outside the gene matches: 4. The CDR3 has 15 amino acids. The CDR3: CASSSGLARQETQYF. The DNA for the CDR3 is TGTGCCAGCAGCTCGGGACTAGCACGCCAAGAGACCCAGTACTTC.

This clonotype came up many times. The CDR3 loop reads CASSWKGEAFF. The CDR3, as DNA: TGTGCCAGCAGCTGGAAGGGGGAAGCTTTCTTT. The chain combines TRBV7-2 with TRBJ1-1; a weak D match, TRBD1 (5 bases). This CDR3 contains 11 residues. Germline CDR1 and CDR2: SGHTA and FQGNSA. Trimming took off 4 bases at V and 8 bases at J, with 8 bases between the two ends. The full variable domain, in which reference TRBV7-2 and TRBJ1-1 provide the parts outside the CDR3, is GAGVSQSPSNKVTEKGKDVELRCDPISGHTALYWYRQSLGQGLEFLIYFQGNSAPDKSGLPSDRFSAERTGGSVSTLTIQRTQQEDSAVYLCASSWKGEAFFGQGTRLTVV.

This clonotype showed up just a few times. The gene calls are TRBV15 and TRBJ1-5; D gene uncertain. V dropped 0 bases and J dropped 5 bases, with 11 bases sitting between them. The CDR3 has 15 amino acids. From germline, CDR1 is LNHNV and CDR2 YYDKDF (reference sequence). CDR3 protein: CATSRDSAVDQPQHF. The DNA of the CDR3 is TGTGCCACCAGCAGAGATTCGGCCGTCGATCAGCCCCAGCATTTT.

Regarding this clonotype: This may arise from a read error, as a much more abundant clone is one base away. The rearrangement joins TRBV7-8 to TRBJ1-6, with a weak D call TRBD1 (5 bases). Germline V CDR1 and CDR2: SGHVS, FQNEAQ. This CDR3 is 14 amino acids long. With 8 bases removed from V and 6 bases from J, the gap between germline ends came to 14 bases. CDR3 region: CASGRDGSNSPLHF. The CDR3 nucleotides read TGTGCCAGCGGCCGGGACGGAAGTAATTCACCCCTCCACTTT.

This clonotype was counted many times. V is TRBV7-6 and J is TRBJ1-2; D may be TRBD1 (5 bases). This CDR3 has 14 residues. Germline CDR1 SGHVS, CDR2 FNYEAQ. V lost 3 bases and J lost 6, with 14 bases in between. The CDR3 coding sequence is TGTGCCAGCAGCTTGGGGACCGGGGTGGATGGCTACACCTTC. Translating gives CASSLGTGVDGYTF.

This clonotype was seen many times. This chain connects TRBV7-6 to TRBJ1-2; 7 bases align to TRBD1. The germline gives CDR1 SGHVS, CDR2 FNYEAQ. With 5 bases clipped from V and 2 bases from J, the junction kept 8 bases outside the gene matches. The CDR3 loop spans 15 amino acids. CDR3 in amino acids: CASSPGVQGNYGYTF. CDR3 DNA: TGTGCCAGCAGCCCCGGCGTACAGGGGAACTATGGCTACACCTTC.

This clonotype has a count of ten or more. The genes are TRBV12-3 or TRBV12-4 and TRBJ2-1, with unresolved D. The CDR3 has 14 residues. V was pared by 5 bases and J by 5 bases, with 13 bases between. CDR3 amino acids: CASSPVDPNNEQFF. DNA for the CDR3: TGTGCCAGCAGTCCGGTCGACCCTAACAATGAGCAGTTCTTC.

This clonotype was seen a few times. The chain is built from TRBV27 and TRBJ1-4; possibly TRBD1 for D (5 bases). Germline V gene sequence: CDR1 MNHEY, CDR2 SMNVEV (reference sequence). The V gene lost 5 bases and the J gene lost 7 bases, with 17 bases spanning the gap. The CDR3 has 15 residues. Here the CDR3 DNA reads TGTGCCAGCAGTATAACCGGGACTGGGGGTGAAAAACTGTTTTTT. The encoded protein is CASSITGTGGEKLFF.

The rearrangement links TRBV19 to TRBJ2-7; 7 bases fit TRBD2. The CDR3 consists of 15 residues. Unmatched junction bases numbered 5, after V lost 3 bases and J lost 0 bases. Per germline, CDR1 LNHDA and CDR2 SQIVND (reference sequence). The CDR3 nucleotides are TGTGCCAGTAGTATCTCAGGCGGGAGCTCCTACGAGCAGTACTTC. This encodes CASSISGGSSYEQYF. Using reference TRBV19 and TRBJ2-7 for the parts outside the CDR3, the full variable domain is DGGITQSPKYLFRKEGQNVTLSCEQNLNHDAMYWYRQDPGQGLRLIYYSQIVNDFQKGDIAEGYSVSREKKESFPLTVTSAQKNPTAFYLCASSISGGSSYEQYFGPGTRLTVT.

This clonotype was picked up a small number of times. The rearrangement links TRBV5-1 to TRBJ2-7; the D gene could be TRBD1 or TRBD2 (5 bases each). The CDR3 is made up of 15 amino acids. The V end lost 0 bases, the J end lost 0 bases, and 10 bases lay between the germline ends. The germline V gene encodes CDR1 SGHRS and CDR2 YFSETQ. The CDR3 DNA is TGCGCCAGCAGCTTGGTTGGGACGGTCTCCTACGAGCAGTACTTC. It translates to CASSLVGTVSYEQYF. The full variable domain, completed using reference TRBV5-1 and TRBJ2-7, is KAGVTQTPRYLIKTRGQQVTLSCSPISGHRSVSWYQQTPGQGLQFLFEYFSETQRNKGNFPGRFSGRQFSNSRSEMNVSTLELGDSALYLCASSLVGTVSYEQYFGPGTRLTVT.

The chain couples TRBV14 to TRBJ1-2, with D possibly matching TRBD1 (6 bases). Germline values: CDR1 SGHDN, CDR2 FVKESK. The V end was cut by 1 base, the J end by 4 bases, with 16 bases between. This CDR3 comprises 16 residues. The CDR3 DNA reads TGTGCCAGCAGCCAAGGGGGCGGAAGGGGGACCTATGGCTACACCTTC. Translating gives CASSQGGGRGTYGYTF.

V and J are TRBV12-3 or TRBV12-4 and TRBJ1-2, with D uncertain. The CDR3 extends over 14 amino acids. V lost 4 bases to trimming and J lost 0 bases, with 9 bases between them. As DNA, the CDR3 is TGTGCCAGCAGTTCCTCGGGCGCTAACTATGGCTACACCTTC. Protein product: CASSSSGANYGYTF.

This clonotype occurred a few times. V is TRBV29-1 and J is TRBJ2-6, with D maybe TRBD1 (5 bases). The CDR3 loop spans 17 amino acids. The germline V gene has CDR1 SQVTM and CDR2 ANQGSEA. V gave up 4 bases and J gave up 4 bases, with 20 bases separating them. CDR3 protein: CSVVTYQGVAGANVLTF. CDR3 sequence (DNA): TGCAGCGTTGTCACATACCAGGGTGTCGCAGGGGCCAACGTCCTGACTTTC.

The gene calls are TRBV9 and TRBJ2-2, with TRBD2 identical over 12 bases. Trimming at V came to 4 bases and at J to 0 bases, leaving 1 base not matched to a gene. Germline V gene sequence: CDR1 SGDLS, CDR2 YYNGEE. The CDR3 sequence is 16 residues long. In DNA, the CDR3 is TGTGCCAGCAGCTGGACTAGCGGGGCGAACACCGGGGAGCTGTTTTTT. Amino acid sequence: CASSWTSGANTGELFF.

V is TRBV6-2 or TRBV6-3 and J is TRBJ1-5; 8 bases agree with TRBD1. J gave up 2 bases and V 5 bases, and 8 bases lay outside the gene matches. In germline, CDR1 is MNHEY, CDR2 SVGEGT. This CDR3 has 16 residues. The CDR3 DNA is TGTGCCAGCAGTCCCCGACAGGGGAAGGGCAATCAGCCCCAGCATTTT. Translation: CASSPRQGKGNQPQHF.

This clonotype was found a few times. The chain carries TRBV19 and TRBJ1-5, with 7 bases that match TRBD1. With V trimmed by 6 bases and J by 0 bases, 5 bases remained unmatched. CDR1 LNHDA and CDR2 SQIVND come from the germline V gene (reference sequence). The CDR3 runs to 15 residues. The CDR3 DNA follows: TGTGCCAGTAGGGGGACAGATCCTAGCAATCAGCCCCAGCATTTT. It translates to CASRGTDPSNQPQHF.

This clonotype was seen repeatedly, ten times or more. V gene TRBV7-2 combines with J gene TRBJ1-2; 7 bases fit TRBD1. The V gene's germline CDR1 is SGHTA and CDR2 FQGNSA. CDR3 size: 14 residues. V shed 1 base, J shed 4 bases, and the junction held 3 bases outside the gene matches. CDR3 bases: TGTGCCAGCAGCTTAGAGAGACAGGGCTATGGCTACACCTTC. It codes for CASSLERQGYGYTF.